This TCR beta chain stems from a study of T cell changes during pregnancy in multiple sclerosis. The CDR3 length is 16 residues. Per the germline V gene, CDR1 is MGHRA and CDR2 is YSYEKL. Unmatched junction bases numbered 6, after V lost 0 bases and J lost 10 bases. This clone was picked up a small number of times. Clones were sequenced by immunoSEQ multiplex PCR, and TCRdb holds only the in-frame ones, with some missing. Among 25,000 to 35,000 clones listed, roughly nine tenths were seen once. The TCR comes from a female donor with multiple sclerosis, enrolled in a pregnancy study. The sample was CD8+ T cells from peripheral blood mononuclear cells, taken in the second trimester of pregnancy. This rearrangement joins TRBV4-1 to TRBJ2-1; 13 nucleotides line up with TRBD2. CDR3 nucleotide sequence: TGCGCCAGCAGCCAAGATCTAGGACTAGCGGGAGAAGAGCAGTTCTTC. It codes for CASSQDLGLAGEEQFF.